Listed below are T cell receptor beta chains from one sample, sequenced in a study of control samples from healthy donors and cancer patients. Profiling relied on immunoSEQ multiplex PCR, and the TCRdb table lists in-frame clones only, not all of them. The repertoire includes 150,000 to 200,000 clones, about 91% of them detected once, and over 1.5% sits in the top ten. Sequenced: blood. Receptors originate from a man in his late teens or twenties in good health. CDR3s include the opening cysteine and the closing phenylalanine or tryptophan. Fields, in order: V gene, D gene, J gene, clone size, CDR3 protein, CDR3 DNA. A D gene is named only where the DNA matches it firmly. Size values are once, few and many counts, or a class for expanded clones, and some rows have none.

>TRBV6-5|.|TRBJ2-7|.
CASRQGDGYEQYF
TGTGCCAGCAGACAAGGGGACGGGTACGAGCAGTACTTC
>TRBV29-1|.|TRBJ1-2|.
CSATVSYGYTF
TGCAGCGCGACAGTTTCCTATGGCTACACCTTC
>TRBV7-8|TRBD2|TRBJ2-5|.
CASSTRTSGFQETQYF
TGTGCCAGCAGCACCCGGACTAGCGGCTTCCAAGAGACCCAGTACTTC
>TRBV4-3|TRBD2|TRBJ2-2|.
CASSQLAGGQTGELFF
TGCGCCAGCAGCCAATTAGCGGGGGGGCAGACCGGGGAGCTGTTTTTT
>TRBV4-3|.|TRBJ2-3|.
CASSLLDRDTQYF
TGCGCCAGCAGCCTTCTGGACCGAGATACGCAGTATTTT
>TRBV7-3|.|TRBJ2-7|.
CASRPRWRSSYEQYF
TGTGCCAGCAGGCCCAGATGGCGGAGCTCCTACGAGCAGTACTTC
>TRBV7-8|.|TRBJ2-5|.
CASSLGHIQETQYF
TGTGCCAGCAGCTTAGGTCACATCCAAGAGACCCAGTACTTC
>TRBV19|TRBD1|TRBJ1-2|.
CASRTQGAHYGYTF
TGTGCCAGTAGAACACAGGGGGCTCACTATGGCTACACCTTC
>TRBV6-5|.|TRBJ1-4|.
CASSAGRIEKLFF
TGTGCCAGCTCTGCGGGACGGATTGAAAAACTGTTTTTT
>TRBV6-5|.|TRBJ1-2|.
CASSRRTDPYGYTF
TGTGCCAGCAGTCGCCGGACAGACCCCTATGGCTACACCTTC
>TRBV6-2/TRBV6-3|.|TRBJ1-5|.
CASSLDSNQPQHF
TGTGCCAGCAGTCTTGATAGCAATCAGCCCCAGCATTTT
>TRBV19|.|TRBJ2-3|.
CASSMMGLDTQYF
TGTGCCAGTAGTATGATGGGGCTTGATACGCAGTATTTT
>TRBV3-1/TRBV3-2|.|TRBJ2-3|.
CASSQVSGRTQYF
TGTGCCAGCAGCCAAGTGTCCGGGCGTACGCAGTATTTT
>TRBV5-1|.|TRBJ2-5|.
CASSLEGGRETQYF
TGCGCCAGCAGCTTAGAGGGGGGAAGGGAGACCCAGTACTTC
>TRBV18|.|TRBJ2-2|few
CASSPSAGELFF
TGTGCCAGCTCACCAAGTGCCGGGGAGCTGTTTTTT
>TRBV24-1|TRBD1|TRBJ2-2|.
CATSGRTGGTGELFF
TGTGCCACCAGTGGACGAACAGGGGGTACCGGGGAGCTGTTTTTT
>TRBV11-2|.|TRBJ1-2|.
CASSFPAARGYTF
TGTGCCAGCAGCTTTCCGGCGGCGAGGGGCTACACCTTC
>TRBV3-1/TRBV3-2|TRBD1|TRBJ2-3|once
CASSPTGGSDTQYF
TGTGCCAGCAGCCCGACAGGGGGGTCGGATACGCAGTATTTT
>TRBV4-2|.|TRBJ2-3|few
CASSQDGVVRDTQYF
TGTGCCAGCAGCCAAGATGGGGTAGTAAGAGATACGCAGTATTTT
>TRBV5-3|TRBD1|TRBJ1-6|.
CARAFGTGEDSPLHF
TGTGCCAGAGCCTTCGGGACAGGGGAGGATTCACCCCTCCACTTT
>TRBV6-1|.|TRBJ2-3|.
CASSVGTGAGEDTQYF
TGTGCCAGCAGTGTAGGGACGGGGGCCGGGGAAGATACGCAGTATTTT
>TRBV24-1|.|TRBJ1-5|.
CATSPFGLPAGRTNQPQHF
TGTGCCACCAGTCCATTTGGCCTCCCGGCCGGACGGACCAATCAGCCCCAGCATTTT
>TRBV30|.|TRBJ2-7|.
CAWSTADSDTYEQYF
TGTGCCTGGAGTACCGCGGACAGCGATACCTACGAGCAGTACTTC
>TRBV28|.|TRBJ1-4|.
CASTLQRVNEKLFF
TGTGCCAGCACCCTACAGCGCGTTAATGAAAAACTGTTTTTT
>TRBV9|.|TRBJ2-3|.
CASSVAYSPGDYTDTQYF
TGTGCCAGCAGCGTAGCCTACAGCCCGGGAGATTACACAGATACGCAGTATTTT
>TRBV5-6|TRBD2|TRBJ2-1|.
CASSLGLAINEQFF
TGTGCCAGCAGCTTGGGACTAGCCATCAATGAGCAGTTCTTC
>TRBV28|.|TRBJ1-6|.
CATWAEYNSPLHF
TGTGCCACCTGGGCAGAGTATAATTCACCCCTCCACTTT
>TRBV3-1/TRBV3-2|TRBD2|TRBJ2-5|.
CASSQGQPGGRQETQYF
TGTGCCAGCAGCCAAGGGCAGCCGGGGGGGCGTCAAGAGACCCAGTACTTC
>TRBV14|TRBD1|TRBJ1-2|once
CASSHNTGGLLHGYTF
TGTGCCAGCAGCCATAATACAGGGGGCTTGCTCCATGGCTACACCTTC
>TRBV7-2|.|TRBJ2-1|.
CASSTGTRNNEQFF
TGTGCCAGCAGCACCGGGACTCGTAACAATGAGCAGTTCTTC
>TRBV10-2|TRBD2|TRBJ2-3|.
CASSKILAGSTDTQYF
TGCGCCAGCAGTAAAATACTAGCGGGTAGCACAGATACGCAGTATTTT
>TRBV7-2|.|TRBJ2-5|.
CASSTRQKETQYF
TGTGCCAGCAGCACACGACAGAAAGAGACCCAGTACTTC
>TRBV7-6|TRBD1|TRBJ2-7|.
CASSLEPGTDSYEQYF
TGTGCCAGCAGCTTAGAGCCCGGGACAGATTCCTACGAGCAGTACTTC
>TRBV7-2|.|TRBJ1-6|once
CASSSGSRPNSPLHF
TGTGCCAGCAGCTCCGGCAGCCGACCCAATTCACCCCTCCACTTT
>TRBV2|.|TRBJ1-3|few
CASSRGSGNTIYF
TGTGCCAGCAGTCGAGGCTCTGGAAACACCATATATTTT
>TRBV7-2|.|TRBJ2-3|once
CASSLASDTQYF
TGTGCCAGCAGCTTAGCTTCAGATACGCAGTATTTT
>TRBV30|.|TRBJ1-6|once
CAWSPLGQLFLF
TGTGCCTGGAGTCCGCTGGGCCAGCTCTTTCTCTTT
>TRBV5-1|TRBD1|TRBJ2-1|.
CASSQPGQGFDEQFF
TGCGCCAGCAGCCAACCGGGACAGGGGTTCGATGAGCAGTTCTTC
>TRBV5-6|TRBD1|TRBJ2-7|.
CASTTGTYEQYF
TGTGCCAGCACGACAGGGACCTACGAGCAGTACTTC
>TRBV9|.|TRBJ1-6|.
CASSETARDSPLHF
TGTGCCAGCAGCGAGACAGCGAGAGATTCACCCCTCCACTTT
>TRBV11-2|.|TRBJ2-3|.
CASSPKFHTDTQYF
TGTGCCAGCAGCCCCAAGTTCCACACAGATACGCAGTATTTT